These T cell receptor beta chains were read from a single sample in a study of CD8 T cells in ankylosing spondylitis. MiXCR was run by TCRdb on the 5' RACE reads, yielding one entry per CDR3 protein. Of about 480,000 distinct CDR3 sequences in the sample, about a sixth are singletons; the top ten hold 0.95% to 1.1%. The sequencing input was blood, either unsorted or a sorted T cell fraction (not recorded which). The receptors were gathered from a male donor with ankylosing spondylitis. Each CDR3 is given without its conserved first and last residue. A D gene is named only where the DNA matches it firmly. Size tells how often a clone was seen (once, few, many) or the class of an expanded clone, and some rows leave it out.

TRBV6-5	13	many	TRBJ2-7	-	ASSYKYTFPYEQY
TRBV5-5	9	-	TRBJ2-1	-	ASSWAYEQF
TRBV24-1	11	-	TRBJ2-5	-	ATSDRALADLN
TRBV20-1	14	many	TRBJ2-3	TRBD2	SARGLTSGSPDTQY
TRBV30	10	once	TRBJ1-1	-	AWARHQSEAF
TRBV9	16	-	TRBJ2-5	-	ASSVAPGLGKRKETQY
TRBV20-1	11	few	TRBJ2-7	TRBD1	SASNRGSYEQY
TRBV7-9	13	-	TRBJ1-1	-	ASSRHGQTNTEAF
TRBV7-2	14	-	TRBJ2-5	TRBD1	ASSFRDRGPQETQY
TRBV5-1	13	-	TRBJ2-1	TRBD2	ASSFSGSPYNEQF
TRBV5-1	13	few	TRBJ2-7	TRBD1	ASSLGDRVSYEQY
TRBV23-1	13	-	TRBJ2-3	-	ASSQSEAPPDTQY
TRBV2	13	few	TRBJ2-1	TRBD2	ASREGLAAYNEQF
TRBV7-2	11	few	TRBJ2-1	-	ASSSQDPGEQF
TRBV29-1	12	many	TRBJ1-1	-	SVDVGGVGTEAF
TRBV12-3/TRBV12-4	13	many	TRBJ2-3	TRBD2	ASSLSGVGTDTQY
TRBV29-1	11	-	TRBJ2-3	TRBD1	SSQTGGSDTQY
TRBV6-1	14	-	TRBJ2-1	TRBD2	ASSPRGSGGPGEQF
TRBV20-1	13	few	TRBJ2-7	TRBD2	SAPPLAGPSYEQY
TRBV11-2	15	-	TRBJ1-6	-	ASSAPGSIAYNSPLH
TRBV30	12	once	TRBJ2-1	TRBD2	AWSPASGKLEQF
TRBV24-1	15	-	TRBJ2-1	TRBD2	ATSDSPLAGGDNEQF
TRBV7-9	6	few	TRBJ2-1	-	ASSLAG
TRBV9	13	-	TRBJ2-2	TRBD2	ASSVEAGGNRELF
TRBV3-1	11	few	TRBJ2-1	-	ASSQLGGHEQF
TRBV20-1	14	-	TRBJ2-7	TRBD2	SARVSPWSGTYEQY
TRBV6-1	12	few	TRBJ1-5	-	ASSVTGTNQPQH
TRBV18	13	-	TRBJ2-3	TRBD1	ASSPAKGARDTQY
TRBV7-2	13	few	TRBJ2-7	-	ASSRDFPTSYEQY
TRBV3-1	12	many	TRBJ2-7	TRBD1	ASSQGQGTYEQY
TRBV5-1	12	many	TRBJ2-2	-	ASTPRAGTGELF
TRBV20-1	12	few	TRBJ2-5	-	SARGRGPQETQY
TRBV6-5	14	many	TRBJ1-4	-	ASSYQAATTNEKLF
TRBV11-3	12	few	TRBJ2-3	-	ASSLDLGGNTQY
TRBV5-5	13	-	TRBJ2-2	TRBD2	ASSPYGAGAGELF
TRBV6-2/TRBV6-3	15	-	TRBJ1-1	TRBD1	ASNYGTGGAGGTEAF
TRBV20-1	12	many	TRBJ2-4	-	SARGGTNQNIQY
TRBV5-1	14	many	TRBJ2-6	-	ASSSGGHSGANVLT
TRBV14	13	few	TRBJ2-5	TRBD1	ASSPRQGSMETQY
TRBV3-1	14	few	TRBJ1-1	-	ASSQGGRAKNTEAF
TRBV7-2	11	-	TRBJ2-2	-	ASSSYRVGELF
TRBV4-3	18	few	TRBJ2-1	-	ASSQDYIPKLDAGGNEQF
TRBV20-1	9	-	TRBJ1-1	-	SARSRTGSF
TRBV2	13	-	TRBJ2-6	TRBD2	ASSQLAAGANDLT
TRBV6-1	13	few	TRBJ2-2	-	ASRGFRPNTGELF
TRBV18	14	many	TRBJ2-2	-	ASSPMGASNTGELF
TRBV3-1	12	-	TRBJ1-1	TRBD1	ASSRTGGYTEAF
TRBV18	13	-	TRBJ1-2	-	ASSPLLGGADGYT
TRBV20-1	16	few	TRBJ2-3	TRBD2	SASQGTSGPGSADTQY
TRBV12-3/TRBV12-4	11	few	TRBJ2-2	-	ANKFGATGELF
TRBV5-1	13	many	TRBJ1-5	TRBD1	ASSLEGGPNQPQH
TRBV28	11	-	TRBJ2-7	TRBD1	ASIGDRVYEQY
TRBV3-1	11	few	TRBJ2-1	-	ASSQGPVAEQF